This TCR beta chain was sequenced for a study of cytomegalovirus exposure and HLA in healthy donors. With respect to this clone: Its target is unknown.

Overall study findings and caveats: A later analysis found first-cohort TCR clusters tended to co-occur in the 90 to 150 validation repertoires. Listed as cytomegalovirus-associated were 150 to 200 TCR beta chains.

Using immunoSEQ multiplex PCR, the repertoire was profiled, and TCRdb retains in-frame clones only, with some absent. This repertoire shows over 200,000 clones, 80% to 90% found once; its top ten account for 2% to 2.5%. The CDR3 is made up of 14 amino acids. Unmatched junction bases numbered 6, after V lost 5 bases and J lost 3 bases. The germline CDR1 and CDR2 sequences are MNHEY and SMNVEV (reference sequence). The chain joins TRBV27 to TRBJ1-1, with 7 bases identical to TRBD1. The sample comprised PBMCs. The sequence was collected from a woman younger than 30 in good health and CMV-seropositive. CDR3 coding DNA: TGTGCCAGCAGTGGGGGACAGAGCGACACTGAAGCTTTCTTT. It translates to CASSGGQSDTEAFF.